The entry below describes one TCR beta chain. Its cognate antigen is unknown. TCRdb re-derived calls from the RACE reads in MiXCR, one entry per CDR3 protein. The table lists nearly 350,000 distinct CDR3 sequences, around 7% of them singletons, with 7.5% to 9% in the top ten. Documented time point: patch test 1, 2 weeks after DPC sensitization. Noted treatment: therapeutic diphenylcyclopropenone sensitization with weekly scalp DPC. It was from unfractionated whole blood that total RNA was extracted. This record comes from a study of human T cells and chemical hapten exposure. This CDR3 has 12 residues. Germline V gene sequence: CDR1 MNHEY, CDR2 SVGEGT. The V gene lost 2 bases and the J gene lost 7 bases, with 6 bases spanning the gap. The study's findings and limits: Relative to controls, expanded TCRs formed significantly more large CDR3 similarity clusters.

The gene calls are TRBV6-2 or TRBV6-3 and TRBJ2-1; D unclear. The clonotype comes from a young woman with alopecia areata. Some clones in this sample may be carry-over from other donors' samples. Material: whole blood, obtained in connection with sensitization to the hapten diphenylcyclopropenone (DPC). The CDR3 spells CASSYGRNEQFF. The CDR3 DNA reads as TGTGCCAGCAGTTACGGCAGGAATGAGCAGTTCTTC.